This T cell receptor beta chain came from a study of blood T cell repertoires in COVID-19. Looking at the study overall: There were acute and convalescent COVID-19 samples, and they came from the United States, Italy and Spain. Nucleic acid was either cDNA or gDNA, and it came from T cells, B-cell-depleted T cells, or PBMCs.

CDR3 length equals 13 residues. Trimming removed 6 bases at V and 6 bases at J, with 14 bases between. Germline V CDR1 and CDR2: MNHEY, SVGAGI. Per the original data handling: Nucleated cell number was recorded as an estimate derived from reference gene primer amplification. Using immunoSEQ multiplex PCR, the repertoire was profiled, and TCRdb retains in-frame clones only, with some absent. The V and J calls and clone size were taken over from that table, and D and trimming were inferred from the DNA. The data show 150,000 to 200,000 clones, around four fifths seen once. The sequencing sample was made of peripheral blood. The receptor was isolated from a human donor in a cohort sampled during active COVID-19. V usage is TRBV6-5 and J usage is TRBJ1-2; possibly TRBD1 for D (6 bases). The CDR3: CASRRGGKDGYTF. The DNA for the CDR3 is TGTGCCAGCAGGAGGGGGGGTAAGGATGGCTACACCTTC.